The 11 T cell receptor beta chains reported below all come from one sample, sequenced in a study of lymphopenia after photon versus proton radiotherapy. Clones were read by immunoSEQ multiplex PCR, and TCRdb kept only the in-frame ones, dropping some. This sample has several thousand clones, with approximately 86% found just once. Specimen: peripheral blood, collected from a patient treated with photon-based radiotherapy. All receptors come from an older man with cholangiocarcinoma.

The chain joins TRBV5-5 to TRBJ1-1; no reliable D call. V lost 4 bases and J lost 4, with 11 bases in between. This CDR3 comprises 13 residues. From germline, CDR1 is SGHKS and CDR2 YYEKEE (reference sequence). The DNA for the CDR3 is TGTGCCAGCAGCGACACCGTTGGCACTGAAGCTTTCTTT. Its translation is CASSDTVGTEAFF.

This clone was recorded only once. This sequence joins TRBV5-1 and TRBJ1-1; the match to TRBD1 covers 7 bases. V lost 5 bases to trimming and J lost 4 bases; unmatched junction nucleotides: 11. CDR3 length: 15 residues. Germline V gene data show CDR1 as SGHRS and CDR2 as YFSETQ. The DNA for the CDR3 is TGCGCCAGCAGTCAGGGGGGACAGCTCGGCACTGAAGCTTTCTTT. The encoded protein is CASSQGGQLGTEAFF.

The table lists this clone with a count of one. CDR3 sequence reads: CASSSDLSGANVLTF. In nucleotides, the CDR3 is TGTGCCAGCAGTTCGGACCTCTCTGGGGCCAACGTCCTGACTTTC. The chain joins TRBV2 to TRBJ2-6; D remains ambiguous. The CDR3 has 15 residues. Germline CDR1 SNHLY, CDR2 FYNNEI. With 5 bases removed from V and 0 bases from J, the gap between germline ends came to 8 bases. Full variable domain (outside the CDR3, taken from reference TRBV2 and TRBJ2-6): EPEVTQTPSHQVTQMGQEVILRCVPISNHLYFYWYRQILGQKVEFLVSFYNNEISEKSEIFDDQFSVERPDGSNFTLKIRSTKLEDSAMYFCASSSDLSGANVLTFGAGSRLTVL.

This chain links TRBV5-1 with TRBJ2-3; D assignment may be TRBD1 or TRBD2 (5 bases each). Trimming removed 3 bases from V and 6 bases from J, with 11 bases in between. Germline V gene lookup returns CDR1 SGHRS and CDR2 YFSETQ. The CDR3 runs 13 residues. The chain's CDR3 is CASSSGREDTQYF. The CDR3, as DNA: TGCGCCAGCAGCTCGGGACGCGAGGATACGCAGTATTTT.

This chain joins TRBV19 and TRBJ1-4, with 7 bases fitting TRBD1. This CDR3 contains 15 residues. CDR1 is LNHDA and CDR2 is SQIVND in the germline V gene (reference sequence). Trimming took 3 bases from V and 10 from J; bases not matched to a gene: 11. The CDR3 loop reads CASSIGGDRARKLFF. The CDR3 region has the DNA TGTGCCAGTAGTATTGGAGGAGACAGGGCCCGAAAACTGTTTTTT.

Here the CDR3 reads CASSSYYGYTF. The CDR3 nucleotides read TGTGCCAGCAGCTCTTACTATGGCTACACCTTC. The V gene is TRBV11-2, the J gene TRBJ1-2, with unresolved D. V dropped 4 bases and J dropped 3 bases, with 3 bases sitting between them. Germline V lookup: CDR1 SGHAT, CDR2 FQNNGV. The CDR3 consists of 11 residues.

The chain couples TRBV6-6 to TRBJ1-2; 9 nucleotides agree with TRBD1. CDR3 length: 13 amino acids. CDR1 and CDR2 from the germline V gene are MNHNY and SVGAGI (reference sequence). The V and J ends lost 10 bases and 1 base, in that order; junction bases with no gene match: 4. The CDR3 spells CATGQGSNYGYTF. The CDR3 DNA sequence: TGTGCCACCGGACAGGGGAGTAACTATGGCTACACCTTC.

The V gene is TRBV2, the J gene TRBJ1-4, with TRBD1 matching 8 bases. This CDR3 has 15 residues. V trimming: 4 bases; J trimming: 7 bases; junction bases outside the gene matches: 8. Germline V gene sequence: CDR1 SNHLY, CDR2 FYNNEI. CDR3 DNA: TGTGCCAGCAGTGTTCCAGGGGGCGGAAGTGAAAAACTGTTTTTT. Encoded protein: CASSVPGGGSEKLFF.

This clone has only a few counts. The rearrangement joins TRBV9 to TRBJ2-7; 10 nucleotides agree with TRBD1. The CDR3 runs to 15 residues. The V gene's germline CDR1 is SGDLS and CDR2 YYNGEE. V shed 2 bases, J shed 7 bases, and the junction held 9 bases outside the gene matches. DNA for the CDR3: TGTGCCAGCAGCGTTGGGGGGACAGGGGCTGGAGAGCAGTACTTC. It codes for CASSVGGTGAGEQYF.

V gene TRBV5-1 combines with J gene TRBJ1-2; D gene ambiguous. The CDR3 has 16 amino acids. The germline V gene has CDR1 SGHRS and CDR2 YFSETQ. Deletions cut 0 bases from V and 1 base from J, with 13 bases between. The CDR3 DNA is TGCGCCAGCAGCTTGGTGGTCCCTCTGGGTAACTATGGCTACACCTTC. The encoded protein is CASSLVVPLGNYGYTF.

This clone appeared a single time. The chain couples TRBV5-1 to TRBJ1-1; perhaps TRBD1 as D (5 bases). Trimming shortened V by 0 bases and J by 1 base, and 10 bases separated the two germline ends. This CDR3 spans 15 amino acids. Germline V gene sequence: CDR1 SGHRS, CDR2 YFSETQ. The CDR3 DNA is TGCGCCAGCAGCTTGGCCGGGACTGGGAACACTGAAGCTTTCTTT. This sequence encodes CASSLAGTGNTEAFF.